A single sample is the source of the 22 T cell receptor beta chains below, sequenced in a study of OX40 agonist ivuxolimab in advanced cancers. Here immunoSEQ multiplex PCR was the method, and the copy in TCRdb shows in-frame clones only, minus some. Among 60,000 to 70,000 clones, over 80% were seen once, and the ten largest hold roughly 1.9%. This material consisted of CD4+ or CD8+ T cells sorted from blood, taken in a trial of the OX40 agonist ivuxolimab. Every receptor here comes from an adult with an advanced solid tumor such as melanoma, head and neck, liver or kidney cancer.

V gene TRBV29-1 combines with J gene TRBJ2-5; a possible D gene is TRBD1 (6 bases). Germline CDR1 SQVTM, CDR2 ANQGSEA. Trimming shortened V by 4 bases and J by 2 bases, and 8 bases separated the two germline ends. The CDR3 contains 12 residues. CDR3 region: CSVVRGQETQYF. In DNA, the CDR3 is TGCAGCGTTGTAAGGGGGCAAGAGACCCAGTACTTC. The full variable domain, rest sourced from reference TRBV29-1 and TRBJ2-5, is SAVISQKPSRDICQRGTSLTIQCQVDSQVTMMFWYRQQPGQSLTLIATANQGSEATYESGFVIDKFPISRPNLTFSTLTVSNMSPEDSSIYLCSVVRGQETQYFGPGTRLLVL.

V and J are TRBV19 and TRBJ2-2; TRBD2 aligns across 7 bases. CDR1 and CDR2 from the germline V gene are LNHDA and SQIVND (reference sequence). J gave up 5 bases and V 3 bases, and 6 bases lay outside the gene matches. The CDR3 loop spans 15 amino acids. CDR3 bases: TGTGCCAGTAGTATGGGCCCGGGACTAACCGGGGAGCTGTTTTTT. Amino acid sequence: CASSMGPGLTGELFF.

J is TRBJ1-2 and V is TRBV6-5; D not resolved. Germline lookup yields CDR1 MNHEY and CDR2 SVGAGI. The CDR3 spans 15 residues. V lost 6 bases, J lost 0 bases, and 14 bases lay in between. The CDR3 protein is CASRPYSETNYGYTF. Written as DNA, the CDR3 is TGTGCCAGCAGACCCTACAGCGAAACTAACTATGGCTACACCTTC.

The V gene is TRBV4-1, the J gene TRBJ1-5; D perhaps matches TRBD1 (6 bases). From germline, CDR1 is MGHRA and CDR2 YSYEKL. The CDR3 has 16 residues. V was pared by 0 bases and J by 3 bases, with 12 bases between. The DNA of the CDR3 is TGCGCCAGCAGCCAAGACCCAGGGGTCCCCAATCAGCCCCAGCATTTT. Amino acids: CASSQDPGVPNQPQHF.

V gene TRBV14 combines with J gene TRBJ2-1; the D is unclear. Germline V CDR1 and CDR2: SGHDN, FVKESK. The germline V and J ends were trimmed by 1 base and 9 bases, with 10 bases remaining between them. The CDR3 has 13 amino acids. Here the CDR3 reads CASSQASAFEQFF. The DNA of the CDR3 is TGTGCCAGCAGCCAAGCGTCAGCTTTTGAGCAGTTCTTC.

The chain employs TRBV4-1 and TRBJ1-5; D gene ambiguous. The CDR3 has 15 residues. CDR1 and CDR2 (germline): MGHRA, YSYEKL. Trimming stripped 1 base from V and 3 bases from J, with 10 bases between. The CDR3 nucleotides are TGCGCCAGCAGCCAAGTGGCAGGAAACAATCAGCCCCAGCATTTT. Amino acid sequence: CASSQVAGNNQPQHF.

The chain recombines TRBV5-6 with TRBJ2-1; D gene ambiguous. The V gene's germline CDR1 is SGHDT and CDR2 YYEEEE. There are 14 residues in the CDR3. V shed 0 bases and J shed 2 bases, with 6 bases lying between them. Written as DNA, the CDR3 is TGTGCCAGCAGCTTGGGGTCTGCCTACAATGAGCAGTTCTTC. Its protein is CASSLGSAYNEQFF.

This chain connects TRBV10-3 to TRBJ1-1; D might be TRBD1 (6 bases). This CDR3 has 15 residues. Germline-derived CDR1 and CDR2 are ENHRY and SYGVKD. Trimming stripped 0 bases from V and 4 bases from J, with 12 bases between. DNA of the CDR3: TGTGCCATCAGTGAGTCGACAGGCCGGGGCACTGAAGCTTTCTTT. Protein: CAISESTGRGTEAFF.

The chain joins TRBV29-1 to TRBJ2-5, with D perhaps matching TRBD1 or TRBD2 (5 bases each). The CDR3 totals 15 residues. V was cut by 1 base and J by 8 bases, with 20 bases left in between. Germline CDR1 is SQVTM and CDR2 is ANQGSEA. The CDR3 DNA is TGCAGCGTTGAAGGCAGGGAGCCTCCAAGAGACACCCAGTACTTC. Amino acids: CSVEGREPPRDTQYF.

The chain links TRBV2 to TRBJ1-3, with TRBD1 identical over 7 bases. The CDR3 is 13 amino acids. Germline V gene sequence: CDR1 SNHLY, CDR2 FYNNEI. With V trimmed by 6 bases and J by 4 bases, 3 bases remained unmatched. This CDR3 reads CASRGQSGNTIYF. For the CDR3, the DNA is TGTGCCAGCAGGGGACAGTCCGGAAACACCATATATTTT.

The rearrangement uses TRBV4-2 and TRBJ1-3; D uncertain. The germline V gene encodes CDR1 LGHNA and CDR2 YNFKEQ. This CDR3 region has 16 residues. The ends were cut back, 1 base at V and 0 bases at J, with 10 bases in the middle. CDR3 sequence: CASSQGGPFSGNTIYF. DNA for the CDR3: TGTGCCAGCAGCCAAGGAGGACCCTTCTCTGGAAACACCATATATTTT.

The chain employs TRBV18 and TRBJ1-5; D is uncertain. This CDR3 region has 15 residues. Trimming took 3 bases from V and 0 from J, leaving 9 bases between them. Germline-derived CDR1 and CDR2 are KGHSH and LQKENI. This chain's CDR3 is CASSPTSVSNQPQHF. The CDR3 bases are TGTGCCAGCTCACCCACTTCCGTTAGCAATCAGCCCCAGCATTTT. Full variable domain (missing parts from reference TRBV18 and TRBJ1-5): NAGVMQNPRHLVRRRGQEARLRCSPMKGHSHVYWYRQLPEEGLKFMVYLQKENIIDESGMPKERFSAEFPKEGPSILRIQQVVRGDSAAYFCASSPTSVSNQPQHFGDGTRLSIL.

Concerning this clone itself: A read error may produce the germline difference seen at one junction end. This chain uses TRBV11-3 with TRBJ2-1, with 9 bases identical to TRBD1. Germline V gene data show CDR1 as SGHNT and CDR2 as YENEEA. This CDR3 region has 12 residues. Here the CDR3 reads CASSLDRGSQFF. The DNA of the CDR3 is TGTGCCAGCAGCCTAGACAGGGGGTCGCAGTTCTTC.

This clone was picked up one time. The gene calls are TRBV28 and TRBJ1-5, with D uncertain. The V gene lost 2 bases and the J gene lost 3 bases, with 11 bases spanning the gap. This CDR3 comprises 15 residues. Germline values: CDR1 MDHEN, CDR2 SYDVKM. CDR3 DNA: TGTGCCAGCAGTTTACCCGTCAGCGACAATCAGCCCCAGCATTTT. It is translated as CASSLPVSDNQPQHF.

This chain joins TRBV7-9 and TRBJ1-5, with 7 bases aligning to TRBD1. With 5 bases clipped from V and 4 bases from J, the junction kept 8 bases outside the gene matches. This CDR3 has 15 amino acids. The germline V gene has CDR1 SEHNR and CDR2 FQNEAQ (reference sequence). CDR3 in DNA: TGTGCCAGCAGCCCCGGGACAGAAATGAATCAGCCCCAGCATTTT. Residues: CASSPGTEMNQPQHF.

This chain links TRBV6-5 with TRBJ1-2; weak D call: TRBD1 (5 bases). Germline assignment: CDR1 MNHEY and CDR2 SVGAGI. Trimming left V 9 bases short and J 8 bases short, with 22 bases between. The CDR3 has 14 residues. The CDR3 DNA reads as TGTGCCAGTCATAATTGGGACGGAGAACGAGGCTACACCTTC. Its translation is CASHNWDGERGYTF.

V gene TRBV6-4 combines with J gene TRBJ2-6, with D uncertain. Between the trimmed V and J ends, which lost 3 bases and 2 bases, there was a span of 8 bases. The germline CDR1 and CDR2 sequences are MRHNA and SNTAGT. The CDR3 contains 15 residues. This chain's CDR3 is CASSEQTTGANVLTF. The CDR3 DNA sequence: TGTGCCAGCAGTGAACAGACAACTGGGGCCAACGTCCTGACTTTC.

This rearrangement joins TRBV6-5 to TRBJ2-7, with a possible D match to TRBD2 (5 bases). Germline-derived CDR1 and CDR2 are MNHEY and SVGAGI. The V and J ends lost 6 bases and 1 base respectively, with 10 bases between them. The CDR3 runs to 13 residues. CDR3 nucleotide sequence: TGTGCCAGCAGGGCCGGGAATTCCTACGAGCAGTACTTC. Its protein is CASRAGNSYEQYF.

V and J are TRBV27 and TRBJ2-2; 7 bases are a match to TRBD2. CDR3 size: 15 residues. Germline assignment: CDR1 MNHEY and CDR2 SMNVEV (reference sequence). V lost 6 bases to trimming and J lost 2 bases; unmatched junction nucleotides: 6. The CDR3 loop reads CASSPSGINTGELFF. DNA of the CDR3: TGTGCCAGCAGCCCGAGCGGGATTAACACCGGGGAGCTGTTTTTT.

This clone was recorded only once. CDR3 in DNA: TGTGCCATCCAAACCGGGACAGGGCCCGGGGAGCTGTTTTTT. Residues: CAIQTGTGPGELFF. This chain connects TRBV10-3 to TRBJ2-2; 9 nucleotides match TRBD1. V lost 8 bases, J lost 6 bases, and 7 bases stayed unmatched. The CDR3 consists of 14 residues. CDR1 is ENHRY, CDR2 SYGVKD, per germline.

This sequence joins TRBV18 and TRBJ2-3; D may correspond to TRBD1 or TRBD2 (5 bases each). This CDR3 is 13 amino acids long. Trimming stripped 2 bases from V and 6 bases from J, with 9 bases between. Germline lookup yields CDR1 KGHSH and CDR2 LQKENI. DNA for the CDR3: TGTGCCAGCTCACCAGGGGGTGGTGATACGCAGTATTTT. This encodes CASSPGGGDTQYF.

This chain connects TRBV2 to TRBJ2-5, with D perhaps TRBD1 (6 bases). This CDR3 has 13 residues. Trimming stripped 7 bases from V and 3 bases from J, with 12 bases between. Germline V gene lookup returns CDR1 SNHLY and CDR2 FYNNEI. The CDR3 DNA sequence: TGTGCCAGCAACCTACAGGGAAAAGAGACCCAGTACTTC. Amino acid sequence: CASNLQGKETQYF.